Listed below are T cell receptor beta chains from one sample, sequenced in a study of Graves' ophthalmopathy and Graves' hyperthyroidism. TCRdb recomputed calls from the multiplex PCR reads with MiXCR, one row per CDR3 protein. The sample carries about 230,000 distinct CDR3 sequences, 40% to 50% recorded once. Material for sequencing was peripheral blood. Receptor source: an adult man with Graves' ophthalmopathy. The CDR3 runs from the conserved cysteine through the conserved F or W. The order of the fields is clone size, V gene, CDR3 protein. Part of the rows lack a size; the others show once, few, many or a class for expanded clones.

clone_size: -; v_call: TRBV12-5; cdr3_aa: CASGLNPGLESYTF
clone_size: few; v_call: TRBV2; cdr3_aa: CASSGLALHTEAFF
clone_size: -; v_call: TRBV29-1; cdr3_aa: CSVSTSGEQYF
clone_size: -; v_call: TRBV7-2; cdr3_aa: CASSLMGIGIQETQYF
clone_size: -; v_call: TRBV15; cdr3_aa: CATSSGTANTEAFF
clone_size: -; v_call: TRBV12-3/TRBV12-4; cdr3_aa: CASSPTGAGGSSPLHF
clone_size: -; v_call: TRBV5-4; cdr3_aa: CASSLGGPLAVQYF
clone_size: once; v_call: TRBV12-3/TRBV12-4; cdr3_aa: CASTRSGTSTQETQYF
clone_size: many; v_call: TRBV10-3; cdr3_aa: CATRQDQETQYF
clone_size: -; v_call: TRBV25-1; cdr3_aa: CASSEGGRSNQPQHF
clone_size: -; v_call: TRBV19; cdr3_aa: CASSRLTGSSYEQYF
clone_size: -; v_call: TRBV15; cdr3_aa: CATSRDRAQGELFF
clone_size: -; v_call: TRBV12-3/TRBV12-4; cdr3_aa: CASTLSGLAELFF
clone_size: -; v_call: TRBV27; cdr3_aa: CASSRDFYGYTF
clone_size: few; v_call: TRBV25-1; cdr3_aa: CASSDGPYNSPLHF
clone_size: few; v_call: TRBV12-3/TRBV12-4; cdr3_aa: CASSDFGTGVDEQYF
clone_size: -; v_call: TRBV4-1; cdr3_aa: CASSVKGSYEQYF
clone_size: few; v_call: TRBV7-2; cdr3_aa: CASSLASRREGGYGYTF
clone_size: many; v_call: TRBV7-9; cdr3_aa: CASSLTGDYGYTF
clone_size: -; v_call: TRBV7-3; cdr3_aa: CASSVGMNSGANVLTF
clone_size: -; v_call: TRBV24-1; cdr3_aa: CATSGPGYGYTF
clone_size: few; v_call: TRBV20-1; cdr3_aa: CSVIQGQGYEQYF
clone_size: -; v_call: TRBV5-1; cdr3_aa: CASSSITKVDNSPLHF
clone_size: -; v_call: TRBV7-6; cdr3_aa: CASSSWSGTEAFF
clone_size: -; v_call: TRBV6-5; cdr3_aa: CASTEDSNYGYTF
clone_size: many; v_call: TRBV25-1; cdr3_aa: CASAPIGDYEQYF
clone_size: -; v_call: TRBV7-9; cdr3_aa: CASSSGQGATDTGELFF
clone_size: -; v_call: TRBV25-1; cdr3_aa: CASRAGYGYTF
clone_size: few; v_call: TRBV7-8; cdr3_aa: CASSLALRNSPLHF
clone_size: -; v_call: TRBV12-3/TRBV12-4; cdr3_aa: CASSLGLPSQETQYF
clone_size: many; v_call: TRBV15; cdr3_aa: CATNGLEGNEQYF
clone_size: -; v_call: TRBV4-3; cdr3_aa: CASSLPAMKSSGANVLTF
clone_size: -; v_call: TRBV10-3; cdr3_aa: CASRRDRGHNQPQHF
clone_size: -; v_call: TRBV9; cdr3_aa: CASSVAERGAEEQYF
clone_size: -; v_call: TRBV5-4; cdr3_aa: CASSVQGTSPLHF
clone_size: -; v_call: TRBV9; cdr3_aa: CASSQQGTSPLHF
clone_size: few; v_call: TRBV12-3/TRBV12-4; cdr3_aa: CASSLGRTGAETQYF
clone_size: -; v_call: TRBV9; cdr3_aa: CASSSTQPNSPLHF
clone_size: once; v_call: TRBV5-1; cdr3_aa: CASSYYPGGRKTGELFF
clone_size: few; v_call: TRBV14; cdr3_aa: CASSQDSQRSPLHF
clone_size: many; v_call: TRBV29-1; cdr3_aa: CSVDEVNYGYTF
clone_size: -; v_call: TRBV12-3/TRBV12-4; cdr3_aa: CASSFNWRGNTIYF
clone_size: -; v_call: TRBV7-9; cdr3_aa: CASSSGTTDTQYF
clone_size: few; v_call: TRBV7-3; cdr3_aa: CASSYVGPSTDTQYF
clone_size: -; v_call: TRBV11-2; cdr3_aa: CASSLYRGPQETQYF
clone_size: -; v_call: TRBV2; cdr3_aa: CASSVRAQGYTF
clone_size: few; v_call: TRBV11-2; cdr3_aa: CASSSLTGDFLSYTF